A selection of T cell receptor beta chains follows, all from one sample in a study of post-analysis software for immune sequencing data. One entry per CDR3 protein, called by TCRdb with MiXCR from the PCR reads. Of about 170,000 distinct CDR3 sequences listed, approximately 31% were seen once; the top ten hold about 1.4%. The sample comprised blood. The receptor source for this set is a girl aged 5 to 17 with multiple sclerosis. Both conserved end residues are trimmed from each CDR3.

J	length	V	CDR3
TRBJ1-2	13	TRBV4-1	ASSQQTGVSYGYT
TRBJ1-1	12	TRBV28	ASSFRQPSTEAF
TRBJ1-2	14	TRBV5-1	ASSLFLTGTGYGYT
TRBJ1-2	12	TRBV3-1	ASSQDAGPYGYT
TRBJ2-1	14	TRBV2	ASTRTSGLSYNEQF
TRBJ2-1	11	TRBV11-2	ASSSDQEREQF
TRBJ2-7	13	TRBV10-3	AISGVGTHSYEQY
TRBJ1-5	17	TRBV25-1	ASRGEPRWDNYSNQPQH
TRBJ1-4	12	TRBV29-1	SAHSGGAGEKLF
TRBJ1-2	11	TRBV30	ASGTQTNYGYT
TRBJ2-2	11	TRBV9	ASSVGSTGELF
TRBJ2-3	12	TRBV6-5	ASSSQPNLDTQY
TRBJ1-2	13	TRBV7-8	ASSLVRGANYGYT
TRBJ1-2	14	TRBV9	ASSVKSSFPNYGYT
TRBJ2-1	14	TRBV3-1	ASSHYRDGSYNEQF
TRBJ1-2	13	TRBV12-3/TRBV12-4	ASSLSREGYYGYT
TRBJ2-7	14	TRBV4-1	ASSHKAPGQPYEQY
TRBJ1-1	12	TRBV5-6	ASSLEGIYTEAF
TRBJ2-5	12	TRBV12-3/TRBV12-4	ASSPSDGPREQY
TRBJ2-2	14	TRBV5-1	ASSADGPPNTGELF
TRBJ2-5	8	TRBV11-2	ASSTGTQY
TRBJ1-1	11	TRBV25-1	ASSEGGRTEAF
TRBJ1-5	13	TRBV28	ASSLPGTSNQPQH
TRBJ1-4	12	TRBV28	ASSPAGVVEKLF
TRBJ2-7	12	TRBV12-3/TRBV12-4	ASSRDRGWVEQY
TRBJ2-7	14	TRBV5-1	ASSGGPGLYSYEQY
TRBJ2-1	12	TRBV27	ASSSGGPSNEQF
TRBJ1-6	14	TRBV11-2	ASSPNRGGRHSPLH
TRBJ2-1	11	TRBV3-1	ASTYRAGYEQF
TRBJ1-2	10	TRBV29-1	SVEGGAYGYT
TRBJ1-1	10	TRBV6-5	ASSTGNTEAF
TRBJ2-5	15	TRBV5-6	ASSQGLAGLGQETPY
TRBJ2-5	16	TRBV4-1	ASSQDRGTGEGKETQY
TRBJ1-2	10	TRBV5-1	ASSSDIYGYT
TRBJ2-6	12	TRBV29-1	SVWEGAGANVLT
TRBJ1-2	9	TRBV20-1	SARELGGYT
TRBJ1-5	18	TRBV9	ASSVGLSRSVGKQRQPQH
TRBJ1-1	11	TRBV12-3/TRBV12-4	ASRLAGGTEAF
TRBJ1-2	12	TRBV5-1	ASSLEGPNYGYT
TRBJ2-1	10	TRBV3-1	ASSQDGGQQF